What follows are 19 T cell receptor beta chains derived from one specimen sequenced in a study of T cells in Graves' hyperthyroidism and ophthalmopathy. Amplification of TCR beta CDR3 regions was performed using RNA transcripts as template. HTBI primers drove first-round RT-PCR of the TCR CDR3. TCRdb itself ran the multiplex PCR reads through MiXCR, one entry per CDR3 protein. The repertoire has approximately 630,000 distinct CDR3 sequences, around 16% of them found once; the top ten carry approximately 3.8%. Sequencing used blood. The source of these receptors is a young woman with Graves' hyperthyroidism.

There are many counts of this clonotype. The chain employs TRBV27 and TRBJ2-1, with 7 nucleotides matching TRBD2. The CDR3 contains 13 residues. The germline V gene has CDR1 MNHEY and CDR2 SMNVEV (reference sequence). Trimming removed 1 base from V and 10 bases from J; junction bases left unmatched: 4. CDR3 bases: TGTGCCAGCAGTTTATATCCAGCGGGAGAGCAGTTCTTC. This gives the protein CASSLYPAGEQFF.

This clonotype was detected many times. The chain has TRBV2 and TRBJ2-1, with D unresolved. The germline V and J ends were trimmed by 5 bases and 3 bases, with 11 bases remaining between them. Germline V gene sequence: CDR1 SNHLY, CDR2 FYNNEI. The CDR3 has 14 residues. CDR3 amino acids: CASSSARVYNEQFF. The CDR3, as DNA: TGTGCCAGCAGTTCGGCTCGAGTCTACAATGAGCAGTTCTTC.

A few counts support this clonotype. The rearrangement uses TRBV10-3 and TRBJ2-7; tentatively, D is TRBD1 or TRBD2 (5 bases each). Germline V CDR1 and CDR2: ENHRY, SYGVKD. The V and J ends lost 6 bases and 5 bases respectively, with 26 bases between them. This CDR3 comprises 17 residues. CDR3 amino acids: CAISLSERTGARNEQYF. For the CDR3, the DNA is TGTGCCATCAGCCTCTCGGAAAGGACTGGGGCGAGGAACGAGCAGTACTTC.

On this clonotype: The junction departs from germline at one end; a sequencing error may be responsible. The rearrangement joins TRBV3-1 to TRBJ2-5, with no clear D. CDR3 length equals 12 residues. Germline values: CDR1 LGHDT, CDR2 YNNKEL (reference sequence). CDR3 sequence: CASRTKPESLNF. The CDR3 coding sequence is TGTGCCAGCAGGACCAAGCCGGAGTCGCTAAACTTC.

The table lists this clonotype with a few counts. V usage is TRBV14 and J usage is TRBJ2-2; possibly TRBD2 for D (5 bases). There are 14 residues in the CDR3. Germline values: CDR1 SGHDN, CDR2 FVKESK. V gave up 2 bases and J gave up 5 bases, with 9 bases separating them. The CDR3 DNA is TGTGCCAGCAGCCAATTCCGGGGAACCGGGGAGCTGTTTTTT. It translates to CASSQFRGTGELFF. The full variable domain, with the rest looked up from reference TRBV14 and TRBJ2-2, is EAGVTQFPSHSVIEKGQTVTLRCDPISGHDNLYWYRRVMGKEIKFLLHFVKESKQDESGMPNNRFLAERTGGTYSTLKVQPAELEDSGVYFCASSQFRGTGELFFGEGSRLTVL.

For the CDR3, the DNA is TGTGCCAGCAGTTTACTACGGGACAGTTACGAGCAGTACTTC. Protein product: CASSLLRDSYEQYF. The J gene is TRBJ2-7, the V gene TRBV27, with 7 bases matching TRBD1. CDR1 and CDR2 from the germline V gene are MNHEY and SMNVEV (reference sequence). The V gene end was trimmed by 2 bases and the J gene end by 4 bases; junction bases not matched to a gene: 5. This CDR3 contains 14 residues.

This clonotype was counted many times. V and J are TRBV12-3 or TRBV12-4 and TRBJ1-2, with D tentatively TRBD1 (6 bases). V was shortened by 3 bases and J by 5 bases, with 22 bases between the two germline ends. The CDR3 has 17 residues. The CDR3 loop reads CASSLSAGGTMAYGYTF. The CDR3 region has the DNA TGTGCCAGCAGTTTGTCTGCGGGCGGGACAATGGCGTATGGCTACACCTTC.

Ten or more counts support this clonotype. This chain links TRBV27 with TRBJ2-1; TRBD2 aligns across 10 bases. The V and J ends lost 2 bases and 9 bases, in that order; junction bases with no gene match: 13. From germline, CDR1 is MNHEY and CDR2 SMNVEV (reference sequence). The CDR3 length is 17 residues. Here the CDR3 reads CASSLEFRSSGSSEQFF. The CDR3 DNA is TGTGCCAGCAGTTTAGAGTTCAGGTCTAGCGGGAGTTCTGAGCAGTTCTTC.

Regarding this clonotype: The junction differs from germline at one of its ends, possibly a read error. V and J are TRBV19 and TRBJ1-1; perhaps TRBD2 as D (5 bases). The closer fit of TRBJ2-2 to the DNA end suggests the J call may be wrong. The CDR3 has 16 amino acids. The germline V gene has CDR1 LNHDA and CDR2 SQIVND (reference sequence). CDR3 sequence reads: CASSIYSTGATGKLFF. CDR3 sequence (DNA): TGTGCCAGTAGTATCTATTCGACTGGAGCAACCGGGAAGCTGTTTTTT.

The table lists this clonotype with many counts. V gene TRBV2 combines with J gene TRBJ2-6; 12 bases map to TRBD1. The CDR3 spans 17 residues. Trimming at V came to 6 bases and at J to 1 base, leaving 4 bases not matched to a gene. The germline CDR1 and CDR2 sequences are SNHLY and FYNNEI. The CDR3 nucleotides read TGTGCCAGCAGATGGGACAGGGGGCTTTCTGGGGCCAACGTCCTGACTTTC. Translating gives CASRWDRGLSGANVLTF.

This clonotype was observed a handful of times. The gene calls are TRBV19 and TRBJ1-1; D may be TRBD1 (5 bases). V was trimmed by 4 bases and J by 1 base, leaving 13 bases between them. Germline V gives CDR1 LNHDA, CDR2 SQIVND (reference sequence). This CDR3 comprises 15 residues. This CDR3 is CASSTYFQGNTEAFF. The CDR3 DNA is TGTGCCAGTAGTACCTACTTCCAGGGGAACACTGAAGCTTTCTTT.

In its sample, this clonotype was seen many times. This chain connects TRBV12-5 to TRBJ2-2, with D tentatively TRBD1 (7 bases). The germline V gene encodes CDR1 LGHNT and CDR2 FRNRAP. This CDR3 region has 20 residues. V was shortened by 0 bases and J by 3 bases, with 23 bases between the two germline ends. The CDR3 DNA sequence: TGTGCTAGTGGTTTGGTACTATGGGACAGCCCGCGGAGGGACACCGGGGAGCTGTTTTTT. It codes for CASGLVLWDSPRRDTGELFF.

This clonotype came up many times. The chain joins TRBV5-1 to TRBJ2-1; the match to TRBD1 covers 9 bases. V shed 1 base, J shed 9 bases, and the junction held 8 bases outside the gene matches. Per germline, CDR1 SGHRS and CDR2 YFSETQ. CDR3 length: 15 amino acids. CDR3 coding DNA: TGCGCCAGCAGCTTGAGGGGACAGGGCGGTGGTGAGCAGTTCTTC. The encoded protein is CASSLRGQGGGEQFF. Looking up the rest from reference TRBV5-1 and TRBJ2-1 gives the full variable domain: KAGVTQTPRYLIKTRGQQVTLSCSPISGHRSVSWYQQTPGQGLQFLFEYFSETQRNKGNFPGRFSGRQFSNSRSEMNVSTLELGDSALYLCASSLRGQGGGEQFFGPGTRLTVL.

This clonotype was recorded at least ten times. The rearrangement uses TRBV20-1 and TRBJ2-7, with D perhaps being TRBD1 or TRBD2 (5 bases each). This CDR3 has 14 residues. Germline V gene lookup returns CDR1 DFQATT and CDR2 SNEGSKA (reference sequence). Trimming took off 0 bases at V and 4 bases at J, with 13 bases between the two ends. For the CDR3, the DNA is TGCAGTGCTAGAGATCGTAGGGACGTGTACGAGCAGTACTTC. This translates into CSARDRRDVYEQYF.

In its sample, this clonotype was seen many times. DNA of the CDR3: TGTGCCAGCAGTTTATGGGGGGGAAAGAAGGACGAGCAGTACTTC. Its translation: CASSLWGGKKDEQYF. This chain uses TRBV28 with TRBJ2-7, with D possibly being TRBD2 (6 bases). CDR1 MDHEN and CDR2 SYDVKM come from the germline V gene. V was trimmed by 0 bases and J by 5 bases, leaving 14 bases between them. This CDR3 has 15 amino acids.

The genes are TRBV4-1 and TRBJ2-2, with a possible D match to TRBD1 (6 bases). Trimming removed 2 bases at V and 2 bases at J, with 12 bases between. The CDR3 is made up of 16 amino acids. Germline CDR1 reads MGHRA; CDR2 reads YSYEKL. The CDR3 region is CASSQFQGRNTGELFF. The CDR3 bases are TGCGCCAGCAGCCAATTCCAGGGGCGCAACACCGGGGAGCTGTTTTTT.

This clonotype was seen only a few times. J is TRBJ1-2 and V is TRBV5-6; 7 nucleotides agree with TRBD1. V shed 3 bases and J 0 bases; nucleotides not matched to a gene: 5. Germline-derived CDR1 and CDR2 are SGHDT and YYEEEE. The CDR3 is 15 residues long. CDR3 in DNA: TGTGCCAGCAGCTACCTCGACAGGGCTAACTATGGCTACACCTTC. Protein sequence: CASSYLDRANYGYTF.

This clonotype was counted many times. The rearrangement uses TRBV7-6 and TRBJ2-3; 10 nucleotides line up with TRBD2. The CDR3 spans 16 residues. Germline CDR1 reads SGHVS; CDR2 reads FNYEAQ. V shed 5 bases, J shed 0 bases, and the junction held 5 bases outside the gene matches. The CDR3: CASSPGTSASTDTQYF. The CDR3 region has the DNA TGTGCCAGCAGCCCGGGGACTAGCGCTAGCACAGATACGCAGTATTTT.

V is TRBV28 and J is TRBJ2-2; 10 bases line up with TRBD2. Germline loops: CDR1 MDHEN, CDR2 SYDVKM. V lost 3 bases to trimming and J lost 4 bases; unmatched junction nucleotides: 5. The CDR3 is made up of 16 amino acids. The CDR3 is CASSFPTSGSTGELFF. The CDR3 region has the DNA TGTGCCAGCAGTTTCCCGACTAGCGGGTCCACCGGGGAGCTGTTTTTT.